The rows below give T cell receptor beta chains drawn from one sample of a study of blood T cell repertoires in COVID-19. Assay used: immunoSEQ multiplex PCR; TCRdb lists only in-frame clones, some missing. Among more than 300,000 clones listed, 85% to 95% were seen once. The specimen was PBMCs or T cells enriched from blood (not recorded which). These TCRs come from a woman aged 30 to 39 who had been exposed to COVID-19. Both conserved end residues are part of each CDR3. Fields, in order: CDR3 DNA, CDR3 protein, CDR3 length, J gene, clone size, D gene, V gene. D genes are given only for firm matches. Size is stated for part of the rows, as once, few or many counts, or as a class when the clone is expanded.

cdr3_nt: TGTGCCATCAATGGGGACCGGGAGGCCGGGGAGCTGTTTTTT; cdr3_aa: CAINGDREAGELFF; cdr3_length: 14; j_call: TRBJ2-2; clone_size: -; d_call: TRBD2; v_call: TRBV10-3
cdr3_nt: TGTGCCAGCAGCCTTAGGACAGGGGGTCACGGAAACACCATATATTTT; cdr3_aa: CASSLRTGGHGNTIYF; cdr3_length: 16; j_call: TRBJ1-3; clone_size: -; d_call: TRBD1; v_call: TRBV7-8
cdr3_nt: TGCGCCAGCCGCAGGGATGTGACTTCACCCCTCCACTTT; cdr3_aa: CASRRDVTSPLHF; cdr3_length: 13; j_call: TRBJ1-6; clone_size: -; d_call: -; v_call: TRBV4-3
cdr3_nt: TGTGCCAGCAGCTTAGAACTTCACTACGAGCAGTACTTC; cdr3_aa: CASSLELHYEQYF; cdr3_length: 13; j_call: TRBJ2-7; clone_size: -; d_call: -; v_call: TRBV11-2
cdr3_nt: TGTGCCAGCAGCCCCAGGGACTATGGCTACACCTTC; cdr3_aa: CASSPRDYGYTF; cdr3_length: 12; j_call: TRBJ1-2; clone_size: -; d_call: -; v_call: TRBV5-8
cdr3_nt: TGTGCCAGCAGTTCCGACAGGGGGAGCAATCAGCCCCAGCATTTT; cdr3_aa: CASSSDRGSNQPQHF; cdr3_length: 15; j_call: TRBJ1-5; clone_size: -; d_call: TRBD1; v_call: TRBV6-2/TRBV6-3
cdr3_nt: TGCGCCAGCAGCTTAAAGAGGCCCTACGAGCAGTACTTC; cdr3_aa: CASSLKRPYEQYF; cdr3_length: 13; j_call: TRBJ2-7; clone_size: -; d_call: -; v_call: TRBV5-1
cdr3_nt: TGTGCCAGCAGCCAACTACTAGCGGGGGGGCTTAATGAGCAGTTCTTC; cdr3_aa: CASSQLLAGGLNEQFF; cdr3_length: 16; j_call: TRBJ2-1; clone_size: -; d_call: TRBD2; v_call: TRBV7-3
cdr3_nt: TGTGCCAGCAGGTCACAGGTCCACTATGGCTACACCTTC; cdr3_aa: CASRSQVHYGYTF; cdr3_length: 13; j_call: TRBJ1-2; clone_size: -; d_call: -; v_call: TRBV6-5
cdr3_nt: TGTGCCAGTAACTCTGACTCTGGAAACACCATATATTTT; cdr3_aa: CASNSDSGNTIYF; cdr3_length: 13; j_call: TRBJ1-3; clone_size: once; d_call: -; v_call: TRBV19
cdr3_nt: TGTGCCAGCAGTTACGAGGGTCGAGAAAAACTGTTTTTT; cdr3_aa: CASSYEGREKLFF; cdr3_length: 13; j_call: TRBJ1-4; clone_size: -; d_call: -; v_call: TRBV6-6
cdr3_nt: TGTGCCAGCAGCCAAACACCGGGAGGGCTGGGGGGCTACACCTTC; cdr3_aa: CASSQTPGGLGGYTF; cdr3_length: 15; j_call: TRBJ1-2; clone_size: -; d_call: -; v_call: TRBV3-1/TRBV3-2
cdr3_nt: TGTGCCAGCAGCTTAATCCCTAGCTCCTACAATGAGCAGTTCTTC; cdr3_aa: CASSLIPSSYNEQFF; cdr3_length: 15; j_call: TRBJ2-1; clone_size: -; d_call: -; v_call: TRBV7-3
cdr3_nt: TGTGCCAGTAGTATAAGACAGGGAACTGGCTATGGCTACACCTTC; cdr3_aa: CASSIRQGTGYGYTF; cdr3_length: 15; j_call: TRBJ1-2; clone_size: -; d_call: TRBD1; v_call: TRBV19
cdr3_nt: TGTGCCAGTAGTGCTTTTTTAACAGGGGGCTCTAATAATTCACCCCTCCACTTT; cdr3_aa: CASSAFLTGGSNNSPLHF; cdr3_length: 18; j_call: TRBJ1-6; clone_size: -; d_call: TRBD1; v_call: TRBV19
cdr3_nt: TGTGCCAGCAGTCCGCCCGGGACAGTGGGCTACACCTTC; cdr3_aa: CASSPPGTVGYTF; cdr3_length: 13; j_call: TRBJ1-2; clone_size: once; d_call: TRBD1; v_call: TRBV6-5
cdr3_nt: TGTGCCAGCAGCTCCCTCAGCGGGGGGGCCTCCTACGAGCAGTACTTC; cdr3_aa: CASSSLSGGASYEQYF; cdr3_length: 16; j_call: TRBJ2-7; clone_size: -; d_call: TRBD2; v_call: TRBV7-9
cdr3_nt: TGTGCCAGTAGTGCATTCCGGACAGAAGCTTTCTTT; cdr3_aa: CASSAFRTEAFF; cdr3_length: 12; j_call: TRBJ1-1; clone_size: -; d_call: -; v_call: TRBV19
cdr3_nt: TGTGCCACCAGTGGGCAAGGCGGGGGGCCCGAAGAGACCCAGTACTTC; cdr3_aa: CATSGQGGGPEETQYF; cdr3_length: 16; j_call: TRBJ2-5; clone_size: -; d_call: TRBD2; v_call: TRBV24-1
cdr3_nt: TGTGCCAGCAGCTTCCGGGAGGAAACAGATACGCAGTATTTT; cdr3_aa: CASSFREETDTQYF; cdr3_length: 14; j_call: TRBJ2-3; clone_size: -; d_call: TRBD2; v_call: TRBV13
cdr3_nt: TGTGCCAGCAGCTCAGCTTCCGGGACGGGGGGGACCCAGTACTTC; cdr3_aa: CASSSASGTGGTQYF; cdr3_length: 15; j_call: TRBJ2-5; clone_size: -; d_call: TRBD2; v_call: TRBV5-4
cdr3_nt: TGCGCCAGCAGCCAAGACAGTGTCTATGGCTACACCTTC; cdr3_aa: CASSQDSVYGYTF; cdr3_length: 13; j_call: TRBJ1-2; clone_size: -; d_call: -; v_call: TRBV4-1
cdr3_nt: TGTGCCAGTTCACAGGGTTTTGTCGGTTCACCCCTCCACTTT; cdr3_aa: CASSQGFVGSPLHF; cdr3_length: 14; j_call: TRBJ1-6; clone_size: -; d_call: -; v_call: TRBV19
cdr3_nt: TGTGCCAGCAGCTTAAAAGGGACAGGGGCCTACGAGCAGTACTTC; cdr3_aa: CASSLKGTGAYEQYF; cdr3_length: 15; j_call: TRBJ2-7; clone_size: -; d_call: TRBD1; v_call: TRBV11-3
cdr3_nt: TGTGCCAGCAGTCAAGCGGGGGGGAATGAGCAGTACTTC; cdr3_aa: CASSQAGGNEQYF; cdr3_length: 13; j_call: TRBJ2-7; clone_size: -; d_call: TRBD2; v_call: TRBV12-3/TRBV12-4
cdr3_nt: TGTGCCAGCAGTGAGATTTTGGACAGGGGTGGCTACGAGCAGTACTTC; cdr3_aa: CASSEILDRGGYEQYF; cdr3_length: 16; j_call: TRBJ2-7; clone_size: -; d_call: TRBD1; v_call: TRBV2
cdr3_nt: TGCACCAGCAGGGGACTAGCGGACACCGGGGAGCTGTTTTTT; cdr3_aa: CTSRGLADTGELFF; cdr3_length: 14; j_call: TRBJ2-2; clone_size: -; d_call: -; v_call: TRBV1
cdr3_nt: TGTGCCAGCAGCGGAGCGGGGGGGCGTTACAATGAGCAGTTCTTC; cdr3_aa: CASSGAGGRYNEQFF; cdr3_length: 15; j_call: TRBJ2-1; clone_size: -; d_call: TRBD2; v_call: TRBV7-9
cdr3_nt: TGTGCCATCAGTCGAGGGGGCGCCACAGTCGACGAGCAGTACTTC; cdr3_aa: CAISRGGATVDEQYF; cdr3_length: 15; j_call: TRBJ2-7; clone_size: -; d_call: TRBD1; v_call: TRBV10-3
cdr3_nt: TGTGCCAGCAGTCTCGGGACAGGGTTGAATGAAAAACTGTTTTTT; cdr3_aa: CASSLGTGLNEKLFF; cdr3_length: 15; j_call: TRBJ1-4; clone_size: -; d_call: TRBD1; v_call: TRBV2
cdr3_nt: TGCGCCAGCAGCCAAGATCTAATTGGGACAGGGGGTGAAAAACTGTTTTTT; cdr3_aa: CASSQDLIGTGGEKLFF; cdr3_length: 17; j_call: TRBJ1-4; clone_size: -; d_call: TRBD1; v_call: TRBV4-1
cdr3_nt: TGTGCCAGCAGCTTAGAACTAGCGAGCGGGGAGCTGTTTTTT; cdr3_aa: CASSLELASGELFF; cdr3_length: 14; j_call: TRBJ2-2; clone_size: -; d_call: TRBD2; v_call: TRBV11-2
cdr3_nt: TGTGCCACCAGCCGCCGCGGGTTCAATTCACCCCTCCACTTT; cdr3_aa: CATSRRGFNSPLHF; cdr3_length: 14; j_call: TRBJ1-6; clone_size: -; d_call: -; v_call: TRBV15
cdr3_nt: TGTGCCAGCTCACCACAAAACGTCAGGGATGAAAAACTGTTTTTT; cdr3_aa: CASSPQNVRDEKLFF; cdr3_length: 15; j_call: TRBJ1-4; clone_size: -; d_call: -; v_call: TRBV18
cdr3_nt: TGTGCCAGCAGCCAAGTATCAGGGACAGGGTTCATAATGAACACTGAAGCTTTCTTT; cdr3_aa: CASSQVSGTGFIMNTEAFF; cdr3_length: 19; j_call: TRBJ1-1; clone_size: few; d_call: TRBD1; v_call: TRBV14
cdr3_nt: TGTGCCAGCAGCCCAAGGACTAGCGACCATAGGGATGAGCAGTTCTTC; cdr3_aa: CASSPRTSDHRDEQFF; cdr3_length: 16; j_call: TRBJ2-1; clone_size: -; d_call: TRBD2; v_call: TRBV7-9
cdr3_nt: TGTGCCAGCAGCCAAATCACAGGCCTCGAGCAGTACTTC; cdr3_aa: CASSQITGLEQYF; cdr3_length: 13; j_call: TRBJ2-7; clone_size: once; d_call: -; v_call: TRBV11-2
cdr3_nt: TGTGCCAGCAGCTCCACAGGGGGCCATCAGCCCCAGCATTTT; cdr3_aa: CASSSTGGHQPQHF; cdr3_length: 14; j_call: TRBJ1-5; clone_size: -; d_call: TRBD1; v_call: TRBV7-2
cdr3_nt: TGTGCCATCAGTGAGTCTAGCGGGGCCGTCGGGGAGACCCAGTACTTC; cdr3_aa: CAISESSGAVGETQYF; cdr3_length: 16; j_call: TRBJ2-5; clone_size: -; d_call: TRBD2; v_call: TRBV10-3
cdr3_nt: TGCGCCAGCAGCCCGTACACAGGAGCAATGAACACTGAAGCTTTCTTT; cdr3_aa: CASSPYTGAMNTEAFF; cdr3_length: 16; j_call: TRBJ1-1; clone_size: -; d_call: -; v_call: TRBV5-1
cdr3_nt: TGCGCCAGCAGCCACTGGGACGGGAGAAGTCTCTGCTCTGGAAACACCATATATTTT; cdr3_aa: CASSHWDGRSLCSGNTIYF; cdr3_length: 19; j_call: TRBJ1-3; clone_size: -; d_call: -; v_call: TRBV23-1